The clone carrying this T cell receptor (beta chain) has at least ten counts. One entry per CDR3 protein results from TCRdb running MiXCR on the RT-PCR reads. The sample has 550,000 to 800,000 distinct CDR3 sequences, roughly 13% seen once. This entry is derived from a study of response to subunit inactivated influenza vaccine. Germline V CDR1 and CDR2: MNHEY, SVGEGT. The ends were cut back, 6 bases at V and 6 bases at J, with 15 bases in the middle. This CDR3 spans 14 amino acids. V and J are TRBV6-2 or TRBV6-3 and TRBJ2-4; the D gene could be TRBD1 or TRBD2 (5 bases each). The source of this sequence is a man in his fifties or sixties who received an inactivated influenza vaccine. This material consisted of PBMCs from blood, taken approximately 15 days before vaccination. CDR3 DNA: TGTGCCAGCAGCTCCGGGACCCAAGGAAACATTCAGTACTTC. As protein: CASSSGTQGNIQYF.